The text below deals with one T cell receptor beta chain. Its antigen is unidentified. The CDR3 sequence is 15 residues long. V was pared by 4 bases and J by 8 bases, with 11 bases of the junction left unmatched. The germline V gene has CDR1 SGHDN and CDR2 FVKESK. The data derive from a study of T cells in Graves' hyperthyroidism and ophthalmopathy. Whole-study findings and limits: Ophthalmopathy onset followed model prediction by a median roughly 6 months. Among thyroid clonotypes expanded above 0.001, most also appeared in blood.

Uncontrolled infection, other autoimmune disease, pregnancy and lactation each barred patients from inclusion. Regions amplified from RNA transcripts were the TCR beta CDR3 regions. First-round RT-PCR targeting the TCR CDR3 was performed with the HTBI primer set. TCRdb independently ran MiXCR on the multiplex PCR reads; one entry per CDR3 protein. The sample has over 650,000 distinct CDR3 sequences; 45% are singletons. Sequenced material: peripheral blood or thyroid tissue (not recorded which). The V and J genes are TRBV14 and TRBJ1-3; 7 bases align to TRBD1. This TCR was recovered from an adult man with Graves' disease, either hyperthyroidism or ophthalmopathy (not recorded which). CDR3 DNA sequence: TGTGCCAGCAGCCGTGACAGGGCCTATGGCTACACCATATATTTT. This gives the protein CASSRDRAYGYTIYF. The full variable domain, its missing parts supplied by reference TRBV14 and TRBJ1-3, is EAGVTQFPSHSVIEKGQTVTLRCDPISGHDNLYWYRRVMGKEIKFLLHFVKESKQDESGMPNNRFLAERTGGTYSTLKVQPAELEDSGVYFCASSRDRAYGYTIYFGEGSWLTVV.